This TCR beta chain was sequenced for a study of technical replicates of blood from several donors. CDR1 LNHDA and CDR2 SQIVND come from the germline V gene (reference sequence). V lost 0 bases, J lost 6 bases, and 10 bases lay in between. CDR3 length: 14 amino acids. This table comes from immunoSEQ multiplex PCR, and its TCRdb copy is limited to in-frame clones, with some not included. The sample records about 70,000 clones, roughly 96% being singletons. The sequenced sample was T cells isolated from PBMCs. The rearrangement joins TRBV19 to TRBJ2-3, with a possible D match to TRBD1 (5 bases). This TCR was sampled from a human donor in good health. The CDR3 protein is CASSIEGRGDTQYF. CDR3 nucleotide sequence: TGTGCCAGTAGTATAGAGGGAAGGGGTGATACGCAGTATTTT.